A single sample gave rise to the 21 T cell receptor beta chains below, sequenced in a study of shared clonotypes between healthy human individuals. Sequencing used immunoSEQ multiplex PCR; TCRdb keeps in-frame clones, though not all of them. The top ten clones hold 0.55% to 0.7% of a sample with around 1.1 million clones, about 84% of them seen once. The source material was memory CD4+ T cells from PBMCs. The subset was: CD45RA-negative fraction. All receptors come from a man aged 18 to 35 in good health. Some clones in this sample may be carry-over from other donors' samples.

The chain carries TRBV29-1 and TRBJ2-5; possibly TRBD1 or TRBD2 for D (5 bases each). Germline-derived CDR1 and CDR2 are SQVTM and ANQGSEA. The V end was cut by 7 bases, the J end by 3 bases, with 18 bases between. This CDR3 has 14 residues. Here the CDR3 reads CSGGGTLPKETQYF. The CDR3 bases are TGCAGCGGGGGTGGGACCCTCCCGAAAGAGACCCAGTACTTC.

The chain employs TRBV2 and TRBJ2-1; D gene unclear. Germline CDR1 and CDR2: SNHLY and FYNNEI. This CDR3 has 14 residues. V was trimmed by 7 bases and J by 2 bases, leaving 12 bases between them. The CDR3 protein is CASTRPGPYNEQFF. The CDR3 bases are TGTGCCAGCACCCGACCCGGGCCCTACAATGAGCAGTTCTTC.

This clone was seen more than once but under ten times. The J gene is TRBJ1-2, the V gene TRBV5-1, with no clear D. The CDR3 covers 14 residues. V lost 4 bases, J lost 2 bases, and 12 bases lay in between. Germline V CDR1 and CDR2: SGHRS, YFSETQ. The CDR3 DNA reads as TGCGCCAGCAGCGAAGGGTTCGGAAACTATGGCTACACCTTC. Translation gives CASSEGFGNYGYTF. The full variable domain, its missing parts supplied by reference TRBV5-1 and TRBJ1-2, is KAGVTQTPRYLIKTRGQQVTLSCSPISGHRSVSWYQQTPGQGLQFLFEYFSETQRNKGNFPGRFSGRQFSNSRSEMNVSTLELGDSALYLCASSEGFGNYGYTFGSGTRLTVV.

The chain is built from TRBV28 and TRBJ1-4, with D maybe TRBD1 (5 bases). This CDR3 region has 14 residues. Per germline, CDR1 MDHEN and CDR2 SYDVKM. V was pared by 5 bases and J by 4 bases, with 11 bases between. CDR3 amino acids: CASSPGTGNEKLFF. DNA for the CDR3: TGTGCCAGCAGTCCGGGGACCGGTAATGAAAAACTGTTTTTT.

This chain uses TRBV6-5 with TRBJ1-1; a possible D gene is TRBD1 (6 bases). With 1 base removed from V and 1 base from J, the gap between germline ends came to 13 bases. The length of the CDR3 is 16 residues. CDR1 and CDR2 from the germline V gene are MNHEY and SVGAGI. The chain's CDR3 is CASSYLSQGRNTEAFF. CDR3 nucleotide sequence: TGTGCCAGCAGTTACTTATCCCAGGGGAGGAACACTGAAGCTTTCTTT.

The rearrangement joins TRBV7-9 to TRBJ2-1, with 9 bases identical to TRBD2. The CDR3 covers 14 residues. V gave up 1 base and J gave up 10 bases; unmatched junction bases: 5. CDR1 SEHNR and CDR2 FQNEAQ come from the germline V gene (reference sequence). CDR3 in amino acids: CASSLGASGIEQFF. CDR3 bases: TGTGCCAGCAGCTTAGGGGCTAGCGGGATCGAGCAGTTCTTC.

Many counts were recorded for this clone. The chain employs TRBV4-2 and TRBJ2-7; 8 bases are a match to TRBD2. Germline values: CDR1 LGHNA, CDR2 YNFKEQ. This CDR3 has 16 residues. V dropped 0 bases and J dropped 3; count of bases not matched to a gene: 7. The CDR3 is CASSQDRSGTSYEQYF. CDR3 bases: TGTGCCAGCAGCCAAGATAGGAGCGGGACTAGCTACGAGCAGTACTTC.

This clone was observed a single time. The chain carries TRBV4-1 and TRBJ1-1; TRBD1 is a possible D gene (6 bases). V dropped 3 bases and J dropped 5 bases, with 16 bases sitting between them. The CDR3 runs to 15 residues. Germline CDR1 MGHRA, CDR2 YSYEKL. In nucleotides, the CDR3 is TGCGCCAGCAGCCAGCCCACCCGGGGGCGGACTGAAGCTTTCTTT. It codes for CASSQPTRGRTEAFF.

V and J are TRBV9 and TRBJ2-3; 9 nucleotides agree with TRBD2. V trimming: 0 bases; J trimming: 3 bases; junction bases outside the gene matches: 5. The germline gives CDR1 SGDLS, CDR2 YYNGEE. The CDR3 runs 16 residues. CDR3 DNA: TGTGCCAGCAGCGTAGGGTTTAGCGGGAGTACAGATACGCAGTATTTT. It translates to CASSVGFSGSTDTQYF.

This chain uses TRBV2 with TRBJ1-2; D gene unclear. V gave up 4 bases and J gave up 5 bases, with 8 bases separating them. CDR1 SNHLY and CDR2 FYNNEI come from the germline V gene. The CDR3 loop spans 12 amino acids. As DNA, the CDR3 is TGTGCCAGCAGTGGGTCCTTGTATGGCTACACCTTC. Its protein is CASSGSLYGYTF.

This chain links TRBV4-3 with TRBJ1-4; D gene ambiguous. Trimming left V 0 bases short and J 4 bases short, with 9 bases between. Germline V gene data show CDR1 as LGHNA and CDR2 as YSLEER. This CDR3 is built from 15 residues. The chain's CDR3 is CASSQDRGVNEKLFF. CDR3 bases: TGCGCCAGCAGCCAAGATCGCGGGGTTAATGAAAAACTGTTTTTT.

The chain links TRBV10-3 to TRBJ2-3; TRBD2 matches 8 bases. The CDR3 spans 17 residues. Germline lookup yields CDR1 ENHRY and CDR2 SYGVKD. V lost 8 bases and J lost 0; bases outside the gene matches: 13. CDR3 amino acids: CAISGGRTGGSTDTQYF. CDR3 coding DNA: TGTGCCATCTCGGGCGGCCGAACGGGAGGGAGCACAGATACGCAGTATTTT.

The chain uses TRBV7-7 and TRBJ2-3; 7 nucleotides line up with TRBD1. V shed 5 bases, J shed 1 base, and the junction held 6 bases outside the gene matches. CDR1 is SSHAT and CDR2 is FNYEAQ in the germline V gene (reference sequence). There are 15 residues in the CDR3. CDR3 DNA sequence: TGTGCCAGCAGCCTCGACAGGGCAGGCACAGATACGCAGTATTTT. Its translation is CASSLDRAGTDTQYF.

With regard to this clone: The sample holds other DNA sequences that translate to the same CDR3. The gene calls are TRBV2 and TRBJ1-1, with D maybe TRBD1 (6 bases). The CDR3 runs 12 residues. V lost 6 bases, J lost 1 base, and 6 bases lay in between. The germline V gene encodes CDR1 SNHLY and CDR2 FYNNEI. In DNA, the CDR3 is TGTGCCAGCAGACAGGGGAACACTGAAGCTTTCTTT. This codes for CASRQGNTEAFF.

This clone was counted a single time. This sequence may be a read error, since a much larger clone differs from it by one base. The CDR3 loop is CASSSGQGQETQYF. The CDR3, as DNA: TGTGCCAGCAGCTCGGGACAGGGCCAAGAGACCCAGTACTTC. The chain carries TRBV7-9 and TRBJ2-5; TRBD1 matches 9 bases. The CDR3 consists of 14 residues. CDR1 and CDR2 (germline): SEHNR, FQNEAQ (reference sequence). The V and J ends lost 4 bases and 1 base, in that order; junction bases with no gene match: 1.

The J gene is TRBJ1-3, the V gene TRBV10-2; D is possibly TRBD1 (5 bases). V lost 5 bases and J 2 bases, leaving 25 bases between the germline ends. This CDR3 has 19 amino acids. The germline V gene has CDR1 WSHSY and CDR2 SAAADI. CDR3 protein: CASSYTMRGILAPGNTIYF. In DNA form, the CDR3 reads TGCGCCAGCAGTTACACGATGCGGGGGATCCTAGCACCTGGAAACACCATATATTTT.

In this sample, this clone turned up many times. V usage is TRBV7-2 and J usage is TRBJ1-1; a weak D match, TRBD1 (5 bases). The CDR3 covers 14 residues. Between the trimmed V and J ends, which lost 5 bases and 2 bases, there was a span of 12 bases. Germline-derived CDR1 and CDR2 are SGHTA and FQGNSA. This chain's CDR3 is CASSHRQLNTEAFF. Here the CDR3 DNA reads TGTGCCAGCAGCCATAGACAGTTAAACACTGAAGCTTTCTTT.

This sequence joins TRBV9 and TRBJ2-3; possible D gene TRBD2, 5 bases. This CDR3 region has 16 residues. The V end lost 0 bases, the J end lost 4 bases, and 15 bases lay between the germline ends. CDR1 is SGDLS, CDR2 YYNGEE, per germline. DNA of the CDR3: TGTGCCAGCAGCGTAGAGGTGGGAGCGAGTTCAGATACGCAGTATTTT. As protein: CASSVEVGASSDTQYF.

J is TRBJ1-5 and V is TRBV30, with a weak D call TRBD1 (6 bases). Per the germline V gene, CDR1 is GTSNPN and CDR2 is SVGIG (reference sequence). Trimming left V 1 base short and J 5 bases short, with 9 bases between. The CDR3 loop spans 13 amino acids. In DNA form, the CDR3 reads TGTGCCTGGAGTGGGGACACTTATCAGCCCCAGCATTTT. This gives the protein CAWSGDTYQPQHF.

V is TRBV29-1 and J is TRBJ1-1; D call uncertain. Trimming shortened V by 7 bases and J by 4 bases, and 10 bases separated the two germline ends. Germline V CDR1 and CDR2: SQVTM, ANQGSEA. CDR3 length: 11 amino acids. In DNA form, the CDR3 reads TGCAGCGCCCGGACGGTCACTGAAGCTTTCTTT. The encoded protein is CSARTVTEAFF.

The V gene is TRBV6-1, the J gene TRBJ2-7, with D maybe TRBD1 (6 bases). Germline assignment: CDR1 MNHNS and CDR2 SASEGT. There are 17 residues in the CDR3. Deletions cut 4 bases from V and 3 bases from J, with 22 bases between. CDR3 region: CASSGGLGALTHYEQYF. CDR3 DNA sequence: TGTGCCAGCAGTGGAGGCCTGGGGGCCTTAACGCACTACGAGCAGTACTTC.